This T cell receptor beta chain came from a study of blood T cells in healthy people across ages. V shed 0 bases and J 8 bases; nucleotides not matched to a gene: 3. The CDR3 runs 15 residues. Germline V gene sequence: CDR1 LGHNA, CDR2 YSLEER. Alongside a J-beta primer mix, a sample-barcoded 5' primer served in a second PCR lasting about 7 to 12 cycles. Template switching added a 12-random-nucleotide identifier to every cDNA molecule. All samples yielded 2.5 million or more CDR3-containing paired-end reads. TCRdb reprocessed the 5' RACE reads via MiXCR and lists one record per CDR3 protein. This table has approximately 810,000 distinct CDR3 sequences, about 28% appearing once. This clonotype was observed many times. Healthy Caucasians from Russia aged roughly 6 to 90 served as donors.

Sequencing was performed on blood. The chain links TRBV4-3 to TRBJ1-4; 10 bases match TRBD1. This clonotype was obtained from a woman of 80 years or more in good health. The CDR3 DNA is TGCGCCAGCAGCCAAGAACCGGGACAGGGGGAAAAACTGTTTTTT. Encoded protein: CASSQEPGQGEKLFF.